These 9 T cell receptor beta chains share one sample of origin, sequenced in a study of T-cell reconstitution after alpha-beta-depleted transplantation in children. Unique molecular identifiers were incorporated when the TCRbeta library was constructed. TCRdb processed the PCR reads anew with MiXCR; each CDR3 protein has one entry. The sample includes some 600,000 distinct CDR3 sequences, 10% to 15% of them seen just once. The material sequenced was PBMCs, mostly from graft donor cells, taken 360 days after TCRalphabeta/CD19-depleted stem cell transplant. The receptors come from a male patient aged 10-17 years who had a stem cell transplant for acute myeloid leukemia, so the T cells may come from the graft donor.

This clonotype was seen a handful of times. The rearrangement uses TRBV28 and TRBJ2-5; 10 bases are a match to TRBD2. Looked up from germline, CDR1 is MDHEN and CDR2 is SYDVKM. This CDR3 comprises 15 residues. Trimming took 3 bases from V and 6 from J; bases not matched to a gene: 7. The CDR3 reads CASSLDSGRPQTQYF. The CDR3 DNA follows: TGTGCCAGCAGTTTGGATAGCGGGAGGCCCCAGACCCAGTACTTC.

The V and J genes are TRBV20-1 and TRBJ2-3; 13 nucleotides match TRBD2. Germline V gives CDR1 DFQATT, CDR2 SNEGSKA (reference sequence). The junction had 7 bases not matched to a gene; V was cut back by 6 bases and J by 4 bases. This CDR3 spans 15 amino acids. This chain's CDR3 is CSADRTSGSPDTQYF. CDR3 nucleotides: TGCAGTGCCGATCGGACTAGCGGGAGTCCAGATACGCAGTATTTT.

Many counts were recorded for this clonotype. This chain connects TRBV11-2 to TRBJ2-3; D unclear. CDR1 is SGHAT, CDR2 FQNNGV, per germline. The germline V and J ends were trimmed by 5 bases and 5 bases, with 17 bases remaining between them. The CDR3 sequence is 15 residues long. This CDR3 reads CASSRSSPRIDTQYF. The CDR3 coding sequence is TGTGCCAGCAGCCGAAGTAGTCCTCGCATAGATACGCAGTATTTT.

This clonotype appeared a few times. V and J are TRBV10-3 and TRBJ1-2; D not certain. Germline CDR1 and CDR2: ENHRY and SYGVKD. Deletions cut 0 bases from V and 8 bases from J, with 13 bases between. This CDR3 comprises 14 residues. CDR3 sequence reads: CAISESTFSTGYTF. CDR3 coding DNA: TGTGCCATCAGTGAGTCAACGTTCAGTACCGGCTACACCTTC.

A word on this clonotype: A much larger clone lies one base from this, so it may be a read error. The CDR3 DNA reads as TGTGCCAGCTCCGAAGGTGGTATTCAGCCCCAGCATTTT. Translating it yields CASSEGGIQPQHF. The chain combines TRBV11-2 with TRBJ1-5; D remains ambiguous. In germline, CDR1 is SGHAT, CDR2 FQNNGV. This CDR3 is built from 13 residues. V dropped 8 bases and J dropped 6 bases, with 14 bases sitting between them. Using reference TRBV11-2 and TRBJ1-5 for the parts outside the CDR3, the full variable domain is EAGVAQSPRYKIIEKRQSVAFWCNPISGHATLYWYQQILGQGPKLLIQFQNNGVVDDSQLPKDRFSAERLKGVDSTLKIQPAKLEDSAVYLCASSEGGIQPQHFGDGTRLSIL.

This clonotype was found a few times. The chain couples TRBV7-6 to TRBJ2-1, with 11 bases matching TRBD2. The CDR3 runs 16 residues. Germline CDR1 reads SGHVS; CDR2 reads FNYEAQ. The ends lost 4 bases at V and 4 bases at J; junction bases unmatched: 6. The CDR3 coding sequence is TGTGCCAGCAGCTACGGACTAGCGGGTGCTTACAATGAGCAGTTCTTC. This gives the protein CASSYGLAGAYNEQFF.

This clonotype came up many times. The CDR3 here is CASSADRGQGVLVGTEAFF. Here the CDR3 DNA reads TGTGCCAGCAGTGCGGACAGGGGGCAGGGTGTACTTGTTGGCACTGAAGCTTTCTTT. The chain carries TRBV25-1 and TRBJ1-1, with 11 nucleotides matching TRBD1. The length of the CDR3 is 19 residues. V dropped 4 bases and J dropped 4; count of bases not matched to a gene: 17. Looked up from germline, CDR1 is MGHDK and CDR2 is SYGVNS.

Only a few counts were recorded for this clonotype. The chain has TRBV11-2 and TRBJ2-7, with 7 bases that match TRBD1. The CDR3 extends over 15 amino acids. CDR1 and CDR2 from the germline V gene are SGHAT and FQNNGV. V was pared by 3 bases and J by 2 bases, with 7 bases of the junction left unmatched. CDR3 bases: TGTGCCAGCAGCTTCCGGGACAGAAAAGCCTACGAGCAGTACTTC. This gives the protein CASSFRDRKAYEQYF.

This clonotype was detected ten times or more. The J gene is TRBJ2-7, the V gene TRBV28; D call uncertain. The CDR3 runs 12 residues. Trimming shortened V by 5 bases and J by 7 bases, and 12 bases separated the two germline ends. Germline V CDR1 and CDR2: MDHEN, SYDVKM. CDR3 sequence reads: CASSPTLGEQYF. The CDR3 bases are TGTGCCAGCAGTCCGACGTTGGGGGAGCAGTACTTC.